The present T cell receptor beta chain was sequenced within a study of OX40 agonist ivuxolimab in advanced cancers. The wider study: Patients treated during dose escalation were battling hepatocellular carcinoma, melanoma, renal cell or head and neck cancer. Study observations and caveats: Specificity for antigen went undetermined in the expanded peripheral T cells.

The sampling schedule covered blood at baseline, cycle 4 day 1, and cycle 7 day 1. About this clone itself: The antigen remains unidentified. Germline is not matched at one junction end, which may reflect a read error.

Here immunoSEQ multiplex PCR was the method, and the copy in TCRdb shows in-frame clones only, minus some. The sample records around 63,000 clones, about 88% being singletons. Looked up from germline, CDR1 is SGHRS and CDR2 is YFSETQ. The CDR3 is made up of 14 amino acids. This chain joins TRBV5-1 and TRBJ1-4; the match to TRBD1 covers 11 bases. This clonotype was sampled from an adult with an advanced solid tumor such as melanoma, head and neck, liver or kidney cancer. This specimen was CD4+ or CD8+ T cells sorted from blood, taken in a trial of the OX40 agonist ivuxolimab. CDR3 loop: CTSSTGTGGEKLFF. CDR3 coding DNA: TGCACCAGCAGCACCGGGACAGGGGGAGAAAAACTGTTTTTT.